These 16 T cell receptor beta chains were sequenced from one sample in a study of blood T cell repertoires in COVID-19. TCRdb keeps only in-frame clones here, not all; method: immunoSEQ multiplex PCR. The repertoire has fewer than 350,000 clones, more than 70% of them found once; the top ten carry approximately 8%. The sequenced material came from peripheral blood. The receptors originated from a woman aged 45-65 years who had recovered from COVID-19.

The V gene is TRBV9, the J gene TRBJ1-3, with a tentative D call TRBD1 (5 bases). The V end lost 2 bases, the J end lost 7 bases, and 16 bases lay between the germline ends. The length of the CDR3 is 15 residues. In germline, CDR1 is SGDLS, CDR2 YYNGEE. The CDR3 region is CASSVGRSGRNTIYF. DNA for the CDR3: TGTGCCAGCAGCGTCGGCCGCTCAGGGAGGAACACCATATATTTT.

The rearrangement uses TRBV7-2 and TRBJ2-1; 8 bases match TRBD2. CDR1 and CDR2 (germline): SGHTA, FQGNSA. The CDR3 runs to 15 residues. J gave up 6 bases and V 2 bases, and 6 bases lay outside the gene matches. The CDR3 DNA follows: TGTGCCAGCAGCTTAAATAGCGGGGCCTCCAATGAGCAGTTCTTC. This translates into CASSLNSGASNEQFF.

This chain uses TRBV28 with TRBJ2-4; D perhaps matches TRBD2 (5 bases). Germline CDR1 reads MDHEN; CDR2 reads SYDVKM. V was cut by 10 bases and J by 5 bases, with 12 bases left in between. This CDR3 region has 12 residues. The CDR3 nucleotides read TGTGCCACAAAGGACTTCCAAAACATTCAGTACTTC. Translated: CATKDFQNIQYF.

The chain has TRBV5-1 and TRBJ2-1, with 11 bases identical to TRBD1. Germline CDR1 is SGHRS and CDR2 is YFSETQ. The CDR3 has 15 amino acids. The V segment lost 4 bases and the J segment 3 bases; nucleotides outside the gene matches: 3. The chain's CDR3 is CASSTGTGGYNEQFF. The CDR3 nucleotides are TGCGCCAGCAGCACCGGGACAGGGGGCTACAATGAGCAGTTCTTC.

This clone occurred once. The chain recombines TRBV6-5 with TRBJ2-7; 9 bases agree with TRBD1. The trim removed 0 bases at V and 5 bases at J, leaving 8 bases unmatched. The CDR3 totals 16 residues. Germline V CDR1 and CDR2: MNHEY, SVGAGI. The CDR3 spells CASSYSQGATFHEQYF. The CDR3 DNA follows: TGTGCCAGCAGTTACTCACAGGGGGCGACCTTTCACGAGCAGTACTTC.

The chain uses TRBV29-1 and TRBJ2-2, with 12 bases matching TRBD2. Germline values: CDR1 SQVTM, CDR2 ANQGSEA. The CDR3 covers 13 residues. Unmatched junction bases numbered 1, after V lost 5 bases and J lost 6 bases. This CDR3 reads CSVLAGGSGELFF. The CDR3 DNA reads TGCAGCGTTCTAGCGGGGGGGTCCGGGGAGCTGTTTTTT.

V is TRBV7-8 and J is TRBJ2-2; TRBD2 matches 10 bases. V gave up 6 bases and J gave up 4 bases; unmatched junction bases: 2. Germline values: CDR1 SGHVS, CDR2 FQNEAQ. The CDR3 is 14 residues long. The CDR3 DNA reads as TGTGCCAGCAGTTCTAGCGGGAGCACCGGGGAGCTGTTTTTT. It is translated as CASSSSGSTGELFF.

As regards this clone: Compared with germline, one end of the junction differs, possibly owing to a read error. The genes are TRBV6-1 and TRBJ2-3; D might be TRBD1 (5 bases). CDR3 length: 17 residues. Germline CDR1 is MNHNS and CDR2 is SASEGT. CDR3 amino acids: CASREGVGSSSTDTQYF. The CDR3 coding sequence is TGTGCCAGCAGAGAAGGGGTCGGGTCCTCTAGCACAGATACGCAGTATTTT.

A note on this clone: No DNA is shown, since the ends of the CDR3 on it are uncertain; the CDR3 is the one TCRdb lists. The V gene is TRBV21-1, the J gene TRBJ2-1; the table assigns TRBD2, which was not confirmed against the DNA. TRBV21-1 is an annotated pseudogene. Termini included, the CDR3 measures 16 amino acids. The CDR3 protein is CASSKVGSGSAGEQFF.

The chain links TRBV11-3 to TRBJ2-1; D remains unclear. Trimming shortened V by 4 bases and J by 5 bases, and 3 bases separated the two germline ends. The CDR3 runs to 11 residues. CDR1 SGHNT and CDR2 YENEEA come from the germline V gene. CDR3 nucleotides: TGTGCCAGCAGCTCAAACAATGAGCAGTTCTTC. Its protein is CASSSNNEQFF.

This clone was seen only once. The CDR3 DNA follows: TGTGCCAGCAGCTTGGACCACAGCTCCTACAATGAGCAGTTCTTC. This encodes CASSLDHSSYNEQFF. The rearrangement uses TRBV5-4 and TRBJ2-1; no definite D call. From germline, CDR1 is SGHNT and CDR2 YYREEE (reference sequence). This CDR3 has 15 amino acids. V was cut by 0 bases and J by 0 bases, with 7 bases left in between.

The chain carries TRBV15 and TRBJ2-7; 7 bases line up with TRBD1. The CDR3 contains 15 residues. CDR1 is LNHNV and CDR2 is YYDKDF in the germline V gene (reference sequence). The V segment lost 0 bases and the J segment 2 bases; nucleotides outside the gene matches: 4. In nucleotides, the CDR3 is TGTGCCACCAGCAGAGATTGGGACAGAGCCTACGAGCAGTACTTC. Amino acid sequence: CATSRDWDRAYEQYF.

The V call is TRBV5-5, the J call TRBJ2-1; 8 bases are a match to TRBD2. Germline CDR1 reads SGHKS; CDR2 reads YYEKEE (reference sequence). V dropped 2 bases and J dropped 1; count of bases not matched to a gene: 2. This CDR3 has 15 residues. CDR3 DNA: TGTGCCAGCAGCTTTAGCGGGACTTCCTACAATGAGCAGTTCTTC. Its protein product is CASSFSGTSYNEQFF.

This clone came up once. V usage is TRBV9 and J usage is TRBJ2-2, with D possibly matching TRBD2 (6 bases). The germline gives CDR1 SGDLS, CDR2 YYNGEE. V dropped 4 bases and J dropped 4 bases, with 17 bases sitting between them. This CDR3 spans 16 amino acids. The CDR3 bases are TGTGCCAGCAGCCCGTCCGGCGGGATCGTCACCGGGGAGCTGTTTTTT. Translation gives CASSPSGGIVTGELFF.

This rearrangement joins TRBV28 to TRBJ2-1; D is possibly TRBD1 (5 bases). Deletions cut 2 bases from V and 4 bases from J, with 18 bases between. Germline V gene data show CDR1 as MDHEN and CDR2 as SYDVKM. The CDR3 runs to 17 residues. CDR3 DNA: TGTGCCAGCAGTTTAGCCAGGGCTAAGACACCATACAATGAGCAGTTCTTC. Translation: CASSLARAKTPYNEQFF.

V and J are TRBV15 and TRBJ2-3; 7 nucleotides match TRBD2. CDR3 length equals 20 residues. The ends lost 0 bases at V and 0 bases at J; junction bases unmatched: 15. Looked up from germline, CDR1 is LNHNV and CDR2 is YYDKDF (reference sequence). The CDR3 nucleotides are TGTGCCACCAGCAGAGATCTGAAGGCAGGGAGCGGGGCTAGCACAGATACGCAGTATTTT. Translation gives CATSRDLKAGSGASTDTQYF.